Shown below are 5 T cell receptor beta chains from a single sample sequenced in a study of beta chain features in type 1 diabetes. Findings of the study overall: Moderate yet significant TCRB CDR3 shortening was seen in Type 1 diabetes patients in all four CD4+ subsets.

These receptors' targets are unknown. The sequenced template was cDNA made from the entire isolated RNA. Produced via immunoSEQ multiplex PCR; TCRdb's table is partial and in-frame only. The repertoire holds around 690,000 clones, with around 11% as singletons. Source material: naive CD4+ T cells from blood. The receptor source for this set is a man aged 25-40 years with type 1 diabetes.

This clone came up a few times. V usage is TRBV11-2 and J usage is TRBJ2-1; 10 bases line up with TRBD2. V lost 5 bases and J lost 1; bases outside the gene matches: 8. There are 17 residues in the CDR3. CDR1 is SGHAT, CDR2 FQNNGV, per germline. CDR3 nucleotides: TGTGCCAGCAGCCCCGCTAGCGGGGGTTGGTCCTACAATGAGCAGTTCTTC. Amino acids: CASSPASGGWSYNEQFF.

The chain is built from TRBV7-8 and TRBJ2-7; no clear D gene. V was pared by 1 base and J by 1 base, with 5 bases between. CDR1 and CDR2 (germline): SGHVS, FQNEAQ. CDR3 length: 13 residues. CDR3 nucleotides: TGTGCCAGCAGCTTAGAGATGTCCTACGAGCAGTACTTC. It translates to CASSLEMSYEQYF.

This clone was counted a few times. The CDR3 spells CASSLEAGQGQETQYF. CDR3 nucleotide sequence: TGTGCCAGCAGCTTAGAAGCGGGACAGGGCCAAGAGACCCAGTACTTC. The V and J genes are TRBV7-2 and TRBJ2-5; TRBD1 aligns across 9 bases. The length of the CDR3 is 16 residues. Looked up from germline, CDR1 is SGHTA and CDR2 is FQGNSA. V gave up 1 base and J gave up 1 base; unmatched junction bases: 4.

This clone was observed a handful of times. The chain carries TRBV13 and TRBJ2-7; 9 nucleotides line up with TRBD1. V shed 5 bases, J shed 1 base, and the junction held 6 bases outside the gene matches. Germline V gene sequence: CDR1 PRHDT, CDR2 FYEKMQ (reference sequence). The CDR3 sequence is 15 residues long. CDR3 loop: CASSTGQGNSYEQYF. The CDR3 DNA reads as TGTGCCAGCAGCACCGGACAGGGGAATTCCTACGAGCAGTACTTC.

A few counts support this clone. In DNA form, the CDR3 reads TGTGCCAGCAGCCAAGATCTAGTCGACGCTTCCGAGCAGTACTTC. Amino acids: CASSQDLVDASEQYF. The chain employs TRBV4-2 and TRBJ2-7; D is undetermined. V shed 0 bases and J shed 6 bases, with 15 bases lying between them. The CDR3 runs to 15 residues. Looked up from germline, CDR1 is LGHNA and CDR2 is YNFKEQ.